The clone carrying this TCR beta chain has a handful of counts. Its antigen is not identified. Per sample, at least 5.5 micrograms of total RNA were extracted. This record comes from a study of blood T cells in healthy people across ages. The length of the CDR3 is 10 residues. Between the trimmed V and J ends, which lost 4 bases and 4 bases, there was a span of 4 bases. Looked up from germline, CDR1 is SQVTM and CDR2 is ANQGSEA. Then a second PCR, running roughly 7 to 11 cycles, was carried out with a sample-barcoded 5' primer and a J-beta primer mix. Each sample provided no less than 3 million CDR3-containing paired-end reads. TCRdb independently ran MiXCR on the 5' RACE reads; one entry per CDR3 protein. The sample shows fewer than 2,000,000 distinct CDR3 sequences, around 36% of them seen only once. Study-wide results and caveats: PBMCs went unsorted, and a conclusive naive versus antigen-experienced comparison was therefore prevented.

The specimen sequenced was blood. The rearrangement links TRBV29-1 to TRBJ1-2; D gene uncertain. The receptor comes from a woman aged 30 to 39 in good health. The chain's CDR3 is CSVGGYGYTF. In nucleotides, the CDR3 is TGCAGCGTTGGAGGCTATGGCTACACCTTC.